The TCR beta chain described here comes from a study of blood T cell repertoires in COVID-19. The wider study: Donors in the United States, Italy and Spain gave samples during acute or convalescent COVID-19. Sources were T cells, B-cell-depleted T cells, or PBMCs; the material itself was cDNA or gDNA.

The trim removed 4 bases at V and 3 bases at J, leaving 5 bases unmatched. The CDR3 length is 15 residues. Germline CDR1 is SQVTM and CDR2 is ANQGSEA. Some clones are missing from TCRdb's copy, which holds only in-frame ones; the method was immunoSEQ multiplex PCR. Among around 200,000 clones listed, less than 90% were seen once. This TCR was recovered from a man aged 35 to 55 with active or convalescent COVID-19. The chain employs TRBV29-1 and TRBJ2-2, with 10 bases aligning to TRBD1. Sample: peripheral blood. CDR3 in amino acids: CSVARQGADTGELFF. Here the CDR3 DNA reads TGCAGCGTTGCAAGACAGGGGGCTGACACCGGGGAGCTGTTTTTT.